The 32 T cell receptor beta chains reported below all come from one sample, sequenced in a study of cytomegalovirus exposure and HLA in healthy donors. Researchers ran the PCR with 60 Vbeta and 13 Jbeta primers. The table came from immunoSEQ multiplex PCR; TCRdb's copy has only in-frame clones and leaves some out. The table for this sample gives some 130,000 clones. Sequenced sample: PBMCs. The receptor set was obtained from a man in his late teens or twenties in good health and CMV-seronegative.

The chain recombines TRBV25-1 with TRBJ2-3; D might be TRBD2 (8 bases). This CDR3 contains 15 residues. CDR1 is MGHDK and CDR2 is SYGVNS in the germline V gene. V was pared by 7 bases and J by 5 bases, with 19 bases between. The CDR3 DNA reads as TGTGCCAGCACCCCACAGGGGACTAGTATAGATACGCAGTATTTT. As protein: CASTPQGTSIDTQYF.

The V gene is TRBV25-1, the J gene TRBJ2-5; D is perhaps TRBD2 (6 bases). The J call is in doubt because the DNA end fits TRBJ2-7 better. CDR3 length: 14 residues. Germline V gene lookup returns CDR1 MGHDK and CDR2 SYGVNS. CDR3 sequence (DNA): TGTGCCAGCAGCCAGGGACTCAGCGAGCGCGAGCAGTACTTC. Translated, it gives CASSQGLSEREQYF.

The rearrangement uses TRBV30 and TRBJ2-7; 7 bases line up with TRBD1. The ends lost 3 bases at V and 2 bases at J; junction bases unmatched: 4. Germline V gives CDR1 GTSNPN, CDR2 SVGIG (reference sequence). The CDR3 has 13 residues. The CDR3 spells CAWSRDRTYEQYF. Written as DNA, the CDR3 is TGTGCCTGGAGCAGGGACAGAACCTACGAGCAGTACTTC.

The CDR3 nucleotides read TGTGCCAGTAGAAACGCGGGACAGACCTACACTGAAGCTTTCTTT. Translated, it gives CASRNAGQTYTEAFF. The V gene is TRBV19, the J gene TRBJ1-1, with 7 bases aligning to TRBD1. The CDR3 is made up of 15 amino acids. CDR1 is LNHDA and CDR2 is SQIVND in the germline V gene (reference sequence). V lost 6 bases to trimming and J lost 3 bases; unmatched junction nucleotides: 10.

The chain recombines TRBV6-5 with TRBJ1-6, with D uncertain. V lost 4 bases, J lost 4 bases, and 8 bases lay in between. Germline CDR1 is MNHEY and CDR2 is SVGAGI. There are 14 residues in the CDR3. The CDR3 protein is CASSSAGYNSPLHF. The CDR3 DNA sequence: TGTGCCAGCAGTTCGGCAGGTTATAATTCACCCCTCCACTTT.

V usage is TRBV7-3 and J usage is TRBJ2-3; possibly TRBD2 for D (8 bases). Germline V lookup: CDR1 SGHTA, CDR2 FQGTGA. The CDR3 sequence is 20 residues long. V was cut by 1 base and J by 5 bases, with 28 bases left in between. The DNA for the CDR3 is TGTGCCAGCAGCTTAAGTGGACCCCGAAGGGGGCGGGGGGCAGTAGATACGCAGTATTTT. Amino acids: CASSLSGPRRGRGAVDTQYF.

The genes are TRBV27 and TRBJ1-1; 8 nucleotides line up with TRBD1. Germline V gene lookup returns CDR1 MNHEY and CDR2 SMNVEV (reference sequence). V lost 6 bases to trimming and J lost 7 bases; unmatched junction nucleotides: 10. The CDR3 extends over 14 amino acids. CDR3 DNA sequence: TGTGCCAGCAGAATCTCAGGACAGGGTGGTGAAGCTTTCTTT. It yields the protein CASRISGQGGEAFF.

V gene TRBV30 combines with J gene TRBJ2-7, with D possibly being TRBD1 (5 bases). Germline CDR1 is GTSNPN and CDR2 is SVGIG (reference sequence). The length of the CDR3 is 15 residues. Trimming removed 3 bases from V and 0 bases from J, with 15 bases in between. CDR3 sequence (DNA): TGTGCCTGGAGCGCGGCGAAGGGGCCCTCCTACGAGCAGTACTTC. Amino acid sequence: CAWSAAKGPSYEQYF.

This chain links TRBV6-4 with TRBJ2-2, with D maybe TRBD2 (5 bases). CDR1 and CDR2 (germline): MRHNA, SNTAGT. The CDR3 spans 14 residues. Between the trimmed V and J ends, which lost 4 bases and 3 bases, there was a span of 9 bases. CDR3 in amino acids: CASSGELYTGELFF. The DNA for the CDR3 is TGTGCCAGCAGTGGGGAGCTCTACACCGGGGAGCTGTTTTTT.

The chain links TRBV9 to TRBJ2-2, with TRBD1 identical over 7 bases. Germline V gives CDR1 SGDLS, CDR2 YYNGEE. The CDR3 runs to 15 residues. J lost 0 bases, V lost 4 bases, and 3 bases had no gene match. This chain's CDR3 is CASSQTGTNTGELFF. The CDR3 coding sequence is TGTGCCAGCAGCCAGACAGGGACGAACACCGGGGAGCTGTTTTTT.

The J gene is TRBJ1-6, the V gene TRBV10-3; TRBD1 matches at 9 bases. The length of the CDR3 is 17 residues. V trimming: 3 bases; J trimming: 6 bases; junction bases outside the gene matches: 9. Germline V lookup: CDR1 ENHRY, CDR2 SYGVKD. CDR3 DNA sequence: TGTGCCATCAGTGAACACATCGGGACAGGGACTAATTCACCCCTCCACTTT. Its protein product is CAISEHIGTGTNSPLHF.

V usage is TRBV7-3 and J usage is TRBJ2-2, with D perhaps TRBD1 (5 bases). CDR1 is SGHTA and CDR2 is FQGTGA in the germline V gene. CDR3 length equals 14 residues. V dropped 3 bases and J dropped 6 bases, with 11 bases sitting between them. The DNA of the CDR3 is TGTGCCAGCAGCTTTCAGGGTACGGCCGGGGAGCTGTTTTTT. The encoded protein is CASSFQGTAGELFF.

As regards this clone: Germline and junction disagree at one end, which may indicate a read error. The chain uses TRBV7-7 and TRBJ2-6; weak D call: TRBD2 (6 bases). Germline CDR1 reads SSHAT; CDR2 reads FNYEAQ (reference sequence). The CDR3 contains 15 residues. CDR3 sequence: CASSLGGSGANVLTF. The CDR3 coding sequence is TGTGCTAGCAGCTTGGGGGGCTCTGGGGCCAACGTCCTGACTTTC.

The chain employs TRBV29-1 and TRBJ1-3; D gene uncertain. The CDR3 covers 13 residues. V was shortened by 1 base and J by 0 bases, with 4 bases between the two germline ends. Per the germline V gene, CDR1 is SQVTM and CDR2 is ANQGSEA. The CDR3 is CSVEGSSGNTIYF. CDR3 coding DNA: TGCAGCGTTGAAGGTAGCTCTGGAAACACCATATATTTT.

CDR3 bases: TGTGCCAGCAGCGTTCAGGGCGGCTACACCTTC. Translating gives CASSVQGGYTF. The rearrangement links TRBV9 to TRBJ1-2; possibly TRBD1 for D (5 bases). The CDR3 is 11 residues long. V lost 2 bases and J lost 8, with 7 bases in between. CDR1 and CDR2 (germline): SGDLS, YYNGEE.

The J gene is TRBJ2-7, the V gene TRBV27; TRBD1 might be the D (6 bases). Per germline, CDR1 MNHEY and CDR2 SMNVEV (reference sequence). V shed 6 bases and J shed 7 bases, with 16 bases lying between them. This CDR3 is built from 13 residues. The CDR3 region is CASSPQGRWEQYF. Written as DNA, the CDR3 is TGTGCCAGCAGCCCACAGGGTCGGTGGGAGCAGTACTTC.

The V and J genes are TRBV7-3 and TRBJ2-1, with D possibly matching TRBD2 (6 bases). Germline-derived CDR1 and CDR2 are SGHTA and FQGTGA. The CDR3 has 16 amino acids. V lost 2 bases and J lost 0, with 11 bases in between. The CDR3 is CASSLGGSSSYNEQFF. Written as DNA, the CDR3 is TGTGCCAGCAGCTTAGGAGGGTCGAGCTCCTACAATGAGCAGTTCTTC. The full variable domain, rest sourced from reference TRBV7-3 and TRBJ2-1, is GAGVSQTPSNKVTEKGKYVELRCDPISGHTALYWYRQSLGQGPEFLIYFQGTGAADDSGLPNDRFFAVRPEGSVSTLKIQRTERGDSAVYLCASSLGGSSSYNEQFFGPGTRLTVL.

The chain recombines TRBV7-7 with TRBJ2-2, with 12 bases that match TRBD2. This CDR3 is 15 amino acids long. V was pared by 5 bases and J by 5 bases, with 3 bases of the junction left unmatched. CDR1 is SSHAT and CDR2 is FNYEAQ in the germline V gene (reference sequence). The CDR3 loop is CASSPLAGGTGELFF. Here the CDR3 DNA reads TGTGCCAGCAGCCCCCTAGCGGGGGGGACCGGGGAGCTGTTTTTT.

The chain is built from TRBV10-2 and TRBJ2-7; 7 bases are shared with TRBD1. The CDR3 has 15 residues. Germline lookup yields CDR1 WSHSY and CDR2 SAAADI. The V segment lost 0 bases and the J segment 3 bases; nucleotides outside the gene matches: 5. The CDR3 loop reads CASSESMAGGYEQYF. The CDR3 DNA reads TGCGCCAGCAGTGAGTCGATGGCAGGGGGCTACGAGCAGTACTTC.

The rearrangement uses TRBV25-1 and TRBJ1-5, with a weak D call TRBD1 (5 bases). Germline CDR1 and CDR2: MGHDK and SYGVNS. The ends were cut back, 0 bases at V and 4 bases at J, with 7 bases in the middle. CDR3 length equals 14 residues. The CDR3 coding sequence is TGTGCCAGCAGTGAATATAGGGGTAATCAGCCCCAGCATTTT. Its protein is CASSEYRGNQPQHF.

The V and J genes are TRBV28 and TRBJ1-5, with 7 nucleotides matching TRBD1. The CDR3 has 19 amino acids. Germline assignment: CDR1 MDHEN and CDR2 SYDVKM. V lost 8 bases, J lost 5 bases, and 24 bases stayed unmatched. CDR3 protein: CASLRTGNWAGRGYQPQHF. CDR3 nucleotides: TGTGCCAGCCTTCGGACAGGTAATTGGGCAGGTCGGGGTTATCAGCCCCAGCATTTT.

In nucleotides, the CDR3 is TGTGCCAGCAGGACGGGAAATCAGCCCCAGCATTTT. Residues: CASRTGNQPQHF. The chain links TRBV6-5 to TRBJ1-5; no clear D gene. CDR3 length: 12 amino acids. The V end was cut by 6 bases, the J end by 4 bases, with 7 bases between. The germline CDR1 and CDR2 sequences are MNHEY and SVGAGI.

The V gene is TRBV2, the J gene TRBJ1-1; TRBD1 is a possible D gene (6 bases). Per germline, CDR1 SNHLY and CDR2 FYNNEI. The CDR3 has 14 amino acids. V lost 2 bases and J lost 5, with 12 bases in between. The CDR3 DNA sequence: TGTGCCAGCAGTGAACTGGGGGGGCGGACTGAAGCTTTCTTT. Residues: CASSELGGRTEAFF.

V and J are TRBV28 and TRBJ1-6; 11 bases are a match to TRBD1. Germline V gene lookup returns CDR1 MDHEN and CDR2 SYDVKM. This CDR3 comprises 17 residues. V shed 5 bases and J 1 base; nucleotides not matched to a gene: 4. The CDR3 DNA is TGTGCCAGCAGTCCCGGACAGGGGGCTTCCTATAATTCACCCCTCCACTTT. This gives the protein CASSPGQGASYNSPLHF.

This sequence joins TRBV5-4 and TRBJ2-3; 9 bases fit TRBD2. CDR1 and CDR2 from the germline V gene are SGHNT and YYREEE (reference sequence). The CDR3 has 15 amino acids. V shed 4 bases, J shed 2 bases, and the junction held 5 bases outside the gene matches. CDR3 DNA: TGTGCCAGCAGCCTTAGCGGGAGTTCCACAGATACGCAGTATTTT. This sequence encodes CASSLSGSSTDTQYF.

CDR3 coding DNA: TGTGCCAGTAGTTCCACCTACAATGAGCAGTTCTTC. Encoded protein: CASSSTYNEQFF. The J gene is TRBJ2-1, the V gene TRBV19, with D uncertain. Germline CDR1 and CDR2: LNHDA and SQIVND (reference sequence). The CDR3 has 12 residues. V gave up 5 bases and J gave up 2 bases, with 4 bases separating them.

V usage is TRBV11-2 and J usage is TRBJ2-5; 8 bases are shared with TRBD1. The J call may not be correct, given that the DNA end is closer to TRBJ2-7. This CDR3 is built from 19 residues. Germline assignment: CDR1 SGHAT and CDR2 FQNNGV. The CDR3 DNA follows: TGTGCCAGCAGCCCTCCCGGTTGGGCCAGGGGGCGTACTATCTACGAGCAGTACTTC. It is translated as CASSPPGWARGRTIYEQYF.

The chain couples TRBV5-1 to TRBJ2-1, with 9 bases aligning to TRBD2. CDR3 length: 14 amino acids. CDR1 and CDR2 (germline): SGHRS, YFSETQ. With 0 bases clipped from V and 10 bases from J, the junction kept 5 bases outside the gene matches. The CDR3 nucleotides read TGCGCCAGCAGCTTGGGGTTAGCGGGAGTAGAGCAGTTCTTC. Translating gives CASSLGLAGVEQFF. Complete variable domain (other parts from reference TRBV5-1 and TRBJ2-1): KAGVTQTPRYLIKTRGQQVTLSCSPISGHRSVSWYQQTPGQGLQFLFEYFSETQRNKGNFPGRFSGRQFSNSRSEMNVSTLELGDSALYLCASSLGLAGVEQFFGPGTRLTVL.

The chain uses TRBV7-2 and TRBJ1-5; TRBD1 is a possible D gene (6 bases). The V gene lost 5 bases and the J gene lost 11 bases, with 16 bases spanning the gap. The CDR3 extends over 13 amino acids. The V gene's germline CDR1 is SGHTA and CDR2 FQGNSA. The CDR3 spells CASSLYREPTQHF. In DNA form, the CDR3 reads TGTGCCAGCAGCCTCTACAGGGAGCCGACCCAGCATTTT.

The gene calls are TRBV28 and TRBJ1-6; tentatively, D is TRBD1 (6 bases). This CDR3 is built from 17 residues. Per germline, CDR1 MDHEN and CDR2 SYDVKM. The V gene lost 6 bases and the J gene lost 9 bases, with 24 bases spanning the gap. CDR3 residues: CASSQLEGQINGSPLHF. CDR3 nucleotides: TGTGCCAGCAGCCAACTTGAAGGACAGATTAATGGTTCACCCCTCCACTTT.

The chain links TRBV7-8 to TRBJ2-2; 13 positions agree with TRBD2. Germline V CDR1 and CDR2: SGHVS, FQNEAQ. The CDR3 extends over 17 amino acids. J lost 0 bases, V lost 5 bases, and 3 bases had no gene match. The CDR3 coding sequence is TGTGCCAGCAGCCGAGGACTAGCGGGAGCGAACACCGGGGAGCTGTTTTTT. It encodes CASSRGLAGANTGELFF.

This rearrangement joins TRBV6-5 to TRBJ1-2; 7 bases map to TRBD1. V lost 4 bases, J lost 3 bases, and 8 bases stayed unmatched. The V gene's germline CDR1 is MNHEY and CDR2 SVGAGI. CDR3 length equals 15 residues. The DNA of the CDR3 is TGTGCCAGCAGTTTCACCAGGGGGTCGGACTATGGCTACACCTTC. Protein sequence: CASSFTRGSDYGYTF.